The 8 T cell receptor beta chains listed next were all sequenced from one sample in a study of T cells after yellow fever vaccination. TCRdb re-called the 5' RACE reads through MiXCR, storing one row per CDR3 protein. The sample shows over 300,000 distinct CDR3 sequences, 3.6% of them seen only once. The sequencing here drew on PBMCs, taken on the day of the yellow fever booster vaccination. All receptors come from a man aged 18 to 29 who received the YFV17D yellow fever vaccine.

This clonotype came up a few times. The chain uses TRBV18 and TRBJ2-1, with D hard to call. The CDR3 extends over 14 amino acids. Trimming took off 3 bases at V and 6 bases at J, with 12 bases between the two ends. Per germline, CDR1 KGHSH and CDR2 LQKENI. CDR3: CASSPSRSSNEQFF. The CDR3 DNA sequence: TGTGCCAGCTCACCTAGCCGGAGCAGCAATGAGCAGTTCTTC.

This clonotype was counted only a few times. The chain links TRBV5-1 to TRBJ2-7; TRBD1 matches at 9 bases. Germline lookup yields CDR1 SGHRS and CDR2 YFSETQ. The V gene end was trimmed by 3 bases and the J gene end by 2 bases; junction bases not matched to a gene: 6. The CDR3 is 15 residues long. The CDR3 protein is CASSYPRTGAYEQYF. In DNA form, the CDR3 reads TGCGCCAGCAGCTATCCCAGGACAGGGGCCTACGAGCAGTACTTC.

The chain links TRBV20-1 to TRBJ1-3, with D perhaps TRBD1 (5 bases). The V gene's germline CDR1 is DFQATT and CDR2 SNEGSKA (reference sequence). CDR3 length: 11 amino acids. CDR3 sequence reads: CGGDSGNTIYF. The CDR3 nucleotides read TGCGGGGGGGATAGTGGAAACACCATATATTTT.

The rearrangement links TRBV2 to TRBJ1-6; D remains unclear. Germline-derived CDR1 and CDR2 are SNHLY and FYNNEI. V dropped 8 bases and J dropped 9 bases, with 20 bases sitting between them. The CDR3 extends over 15 amino acids. CDR3 DNA sequence: TGTGCCAGCTCCAGTGAGACCCCGGATGGTTCACCCCTCCACTTT. It translates to CASSSETPDGSPLHF.

This clonotype came up many times. The chain combines TRBV7-3 with TRBJ2-5; 8 bases are a match to TRBD1. This CDR3 spans 16 amino acids. V trimming: 3 bases; J trimming: 5 bases; junction bases outside the gene matches: 11. Germline V gene data show CDR1 as SGHTA and CDR2 as FQGTGA. DNA for the CDR3: TGTGCCAGCAGCTTCGACGGGGACAGGCGTAGGGAGACCCAGTACTTC. Translation gives CASSFDGDRRRETQYF.

In this sample, this clonotype turned up many times. The V call is TRBV4-3, the J call TRBJ2-6; a possible D gene is TRBD2 (5 bases). V was cut by 3 bases and J by 1 base, with 10 bases left in between. Looked up from germline, CDR1 is LGHNA and CDR2 is YSLEER. The CDR3 loop spans 16 amino acids. The DNA of the CDR3 is TGCGCCAGCAGCCAGGACTCCTGGTCTGGGGCCAACGTCCTGACTTTC. It codes for CASSQDSWSGANVLTF.

This clonotype was detected a few times. The chain employs TRBV5-1 and TRBJ2-1; D perhaps matches TRBD2 (6 bases). Germline CDR1 and CDR2: SGHRS and YFSETQ. Trimming pared 1 base from V and 10 bases from J, leaving 15 bases between. This CDR3 comprises 14 residues. The DNA for the CDR3 is TGCGCCAGCAGCTTGTCGGGACCTCGGGGGGAGCAGTTCTTC. Translating it yields CASSLSGPRGEQFF.

This rearrangement joins TRBV29-1 to TRBJ1-2, with D perhaps matching TRBD1 (6 bases). Trimming cost V 3 bases and J 5 bases, with 13 bases left between them. The CDR3 is made up of 13 amino acids. Germline V gene lookup returns CDR1 SQVTM and CDR2 ANQGSEA. CDR3 DNA: TGCAGCGTTGAGCACAGGGTCCGTTATGGCTACACCTTC. Its protein product is CSVEHRVRYGYTF.